A single sample is the source of the 31 T cell receptor beta chains below, sequenced in a study of blood T cells in healthy people across ages. A J-beta primer mix and a sample-barcoded 5' primer were used in a second PCR of about 7 to 12 cycles. Each CDR3 protein is one row after TCRdb ran MiXCR on the 5' RACE reads. Found here are hundreds of thousands of distinct CDR3 sequences, 45% to 60% of them singletons; the top ten hold less than 15%. Sequencing used blood. The receptors originated from a woman aged 80 or older in good health.

This clonotype has at least ten counts. V and J are TRBV5-1 and TRBJ2-1, with 7 bases matching TRBD2. The CDR3 is 16 amino acids. Trimming removed 0 bases from V and 0 bases from J; junction bases left unmatched: 3. The germline V gene encodes CDR1 SGHRS and CDR2 YFSETQ. The CDR3 protein is CASSLERGDSYNEQFF. CDR3 DNA: TGCGCCAGCAGCTTGGAACGGGGGGACTCCTACAATGAGCAGTTCTTC.

This clonotype was detected only a few times. This sequence joins TRBV7-7 and TRBJ2-5, with 12 bases aligning to TRBD2. Germline V gene data show CDR1 as SSHAT and CDR2 as FNYEAQ (reference sequence). V lost 4 bases to trimming and J lost 11 bases; unmatched junction nucleotides: 17. CDR3 size: 17 residues. CDR3 bases: TGTGCCAGCAGCTCTACTTTACTAGCGGGAGGAGGGGGTGAGCAGTACTTC. Translated, it gives CASSSTLLAGGGGEQYF.

The rearrangement uses TRBV6-5 and TRBJ2-7, with TRBD2 matching 8 bases. The CDR3 is 14 residues long. CDR1 is MNHEY and CDR2 is SVGAGI in the germline V gene. V shed 8 bases and J 2 bases; nucleotides not matched to a gene: 8. The CDR3 loop reads CASSLSGSPYEQYF. The CDR3 DNA reads as TGTGCCAGCTCCCTGAGCGGGAGTCCCTACGAGCAGTACTTC.

V usage is TRBV9 and J usage is TRBJ1-5; D is ambiguous. V was clipped by 2 bases and J by 3 bases, with 6 bases between them. CDR3 length equals 13 residues. Germline loops: CDR1 SGDLS, CDR2 YYNGEE. The CDR3: CASSVGFNQPQHF. The CDR3 DNA reads as TGTGCCAGCAGCGTCGGCTTCAATCAGCCCCAGCATTTT.

To note about this clonotype: Compared with germline, one end of the junction differs, possibly owing to a read error. J is TRBJ1-1 and V is TRBV7-2; D is unresolved. CDR3 length: 14 amino acids. In germline, CDR1 is SGHTA, CDR2 FQGNSA. The CDR3 nucleotides read TGTGCCAACAGCTTAGGAGGGAGAGGGACTGAAGCTTTCTTT. It yields the protein CANSLGGRGTEAFF.

CDR3 sequence: CSVAMRQQETQYF. CDR3 nucleotide sequence: TGCAGCGTTGCCATGAGGCAGCAAGAGACCCAGTACTTC. The chain is built from TRBV29-1 and TRBJ2-5; no clear D. V was pared by 4 bases and J by 2 bases, with 11 bases between. From germline, CDR1 is SQVTM and CDR2 ANQGSEA. This CDR3 contains 13 residues.

The V and J genes are TRBV14 and TRBJ2-7, with D perhaps TRBD1 or TRBD2 (5 bases each). This CDR3 region has 13 residues. From germline, CDR1 is SGHDN and CDR2 FVKESK. Trimming shortened V by 1 base and J by 6 bases, and 10 bases separated the two germline ends. The CDR3 nucleotides are TGTGCCAGCAGCCAAGGTACGGGACCCGAGCAGTACTTC. This gives the protein CASSQGTGPEQYF.

The genes are TRBV2 and TRBJ1-1; 7 bases are a match to TRBD1. Germline-derived CDR1 and CDR2 are SNHLY and FYNNEI. This CDR3 has 14 residues. The ends lost 7 bases at V and 7 bases at J; junction bases unmatched: 12. In DNA, the CDR3 is TGTGCCAGCATTCGACAGGGAAGGAGAGATGAAGCTTTCTTT. Translation: CASIRQGRRDEAFF.

The rearrangement links TRBV20-1 to TRBJ2-7; 8 bases match TRBD1. V shed 0 bases, J shed 4 bases, and the junction held 5 bases outside the gene matches. The CDR3 length is 14 residues. Germline CDR1 reads DFQATT; CDR2 reads SNEGSKA (reference sequence). CDR3 sequence: CSARDPTGGYEQYF. The DNA for the CDR3 is TGCAGTGCTAGAGATCCAACAGGGGGATACGAGCAGTACTTC.

This clonotype has a handful of counts. The genes are TRBV14 and TRBJ2-1; D is unclear. CDR1 and CDR2 (germline): SGHDN, FVKESK. The CDR3 is made up of 14 amino acids. Trimming shortened V by 1 base and J by 4 bases, and 8 bases separated the two germline ends. In DNA form, the CDR3 reads TGTGCCAGCAGCCAAGGGCCACCTTACAATGAGCAGTTCTTC. It specifies CASSQGPPYNEQFF.

This clonotype showed up just a few times. One base away lies a much larger clone, so this may be a sequencing read error. This chain uses TRBV20-1 with TRBJ1-2; D gene uncertain. The CDR3 sequence is 14 residues long. The ends were cut back, 3 bases at V and 4 bases at J, with 15 bases in the middle. Germline V gene data show CDR1 as DFQATT and CDR2 as SNEGSKA (reference sequence). The CDR3 bases are TGCAGTGCTAGCGCTTCCCAGGAGGGCTATGGCTACACCTTC. Encoded protein: CSASASQEGYGYTF.

On this clonotype itself: One junction end disagrees with the germline gene, perhaps due to a read error. The chain employs TRBV7-9 and TRBJ2-3, with 8 bases fitting TRBD2. The CDR3 is 15 residues long. Germline CDR1 SEHNR, CDR2 FQNEAQ (reference sequence). The CDR3 spells CVSSLSGGAADTQYF. In DNA form, the CDR3 reads TGTGTCAGCAGCTTATCCGGGGGGGCAGCAGATACGCAGTATTTT. The variable domain in full, completed from reference TRBV7-9 and TRBJ2-3, reads DTGVSQNPRHKITKRGQNVTFRCDPISEHNRLYWYRQTLGQGPEFLTYFQNEAQLEKSRLLSDRFSAERPKGSFSTLEIQRTEQGDSAMYLCVSSLSGGAADTQYFGPGTRLTVL.

The CDR3 is CSAREAGGSTHEQYF. The CDR3, as DNA: TGCAGTGCTAGAGAGGCAGGGGGGAGTACCCACGAGCAGTACTTC. V usage is TRBV20-1 and J usage is TRBJ2-7; tentative D call: TRBD1 (7 bases). From germline, CDR1 is DFQATT and CDR2 SNEGSKA (reference sequence). The germline V and J ends were trimmed by 0 bases and 5 bases, with 17 bases remaining between them. The CDR3 sequence is 15 residues long.

V and J are TRBV7-2 and TRBJ2-7; 9 nucleotides agree with TRBD1. The J segment lost 3 bases and the V segment lost 7 bases, leaving 7 bases of the junction unmatched. Germline CDR1 is SGHTA and CDR2 is FQGNSA. This CDR3 has 14 residues. The CDR3: CASTPGQGVYEQYF. CDR3 sequence (DNA): TGTGCCAGCACCCCGGGACAGGGAGTCTACGAGCAGTACTTC.

This rearrangement joins TRBV29-1 to TRBJ1-5, with D perhaps matching TRBD1 (5 bases). Trimming cost V 6 bases and J 0 bases, with 15 bases left between them. The CDR3 has 15 amino acids. Germline V CDR1 and CDR2: SQVTM, ANQGSEA. The CDR3 loop is CSVGWGSDSNQPQHF. The CDR3 DNA is TGCAGCGTGGGCTGGGGCAGCGATAGCAATCAGCCCCAGCATTTT.

This clonotype came up many times. Being one base from a much bigger clone, this may be a read error. The CDR3 loop is CSVDAKNNEQYF. The CDR3 region has the DNA TGCAGCGTTGATGCCAAGAACAATGAGCAGTACTTC. The genes are TRBV29-1 and TRBJ2-5; D is undetermined. Germline lookup yields CDR1 SQVTM and CDR2 ANQGSEA. Deletions cut 3 bases from V and 11 bases from J, with 16 bases between. The CDR3 totals 12 residues.

The chain is built from TRBV9 and TRBJ2-3; weak D call: TRBD2 (6 bases). The CDR3 runs 15 residues. The V gene lost 3 bases and the J gene lost 5 bases, with 16 bases spanning the gap. Germline CDR1 reads SGDLS; CDR2 reads YYNGEE. The CDR3 nucleotides are TGTGCCAGCAGCGGAGTCCCGACTAGTGGAGATACGCAGTATTTT. Its translation: CASSGVPTSGDTQYF. Complete variable domain (other parts from reference TRBV9 and TRBJ2-3): DSGVTQTPKHLITATGQRVTLRCSPRSGDLSVYWYQQSLDQGLQFLIQYYNGEERAKGNILERFSAQQFPDLHSELNLSSLELGDSALYFCASSGVPTSGDTQYFGPGTRLTVL.

This chain links TRBV21-1 with TRBJ2-7; TRBD2, the D gene given by the table, was not confirmed from the DNA. TRBV21-1 is assigned pseudogene status. CDR3 length: 11 residues. CDR3 DNA sequence: TGTGCCAGCCCTCGGGTGGGCTACCAGTACTTC. The encoded protein is CASPRVGYQYF.

The chain has TRBV20-1 and TRBJ2-1; D is uncertain. This CDR3 region has 16 residues. CDR1 and CDR2 (germline): DFQATT, SNEGSKA (reference sequence). V was shortened by 0 bases and J by 0 bases, with 12 bases between the two germline ends. The CDR3 region is CSARDRKRSSYNEQFF. The CDR3 DNA reads as TGCAGTGCTAGAGATAGGAAGAGAAGCTCCTACAATGAGCAGTTCTTC.

The chain combines TRBV20-1 with TRBJ2-7; 7 bases match TRBD2. The J segment lost 3 bases and the V segment lost 4 bases, leaving 9 bases of the junction unmatched. The CDR3 spans 14 residues. CDR1 and CDR2 (germline): DFQATT, SNEGSKA (reference sequence). The CDR3 here is CSATLSGNLYEQYF. DNA for the CDR3: TGCAGTGCTACCTTAAGCGGGAACCTCTACGAGCAGTACTTC.

This clonotype occurred many times. The chain has TRBV7-2 and TRBJ2-1, with D uncertain. CDR1 and CDR2 (germline): SGHTA, FQGNSA. This CDR3 comprises 11 residues. The V and J ends lost 5 bases and 9 bases respectively, with 8 bases between them. The CDR3 sequence: CASSPESEQFF. CDR3 nucleotides: TGTGCCAGCAGCCCAGAGAGTGAGCAGTTCTTC.

In the case of this clonotype: This may be a read error: a much more frequent sequence differs by one nucleotide. V gene TRBV21-1 combines with J gene TRBJ2-4; TRBD1 reflects the table's D call only, with no check against the DNA. TRBV21-1 is assigned pseudogene status. The CDR3 consists of 18 residues. The CDR3, as DNA: TGTGCCAGCAACAAAGGTGTCGGGACCCCAGGTGCCAAAAACATTCAGTACTTC. Translated: CASNKGVGTPGAKNIQYF.

This clonotype was counted ten times or more. The CDR3 region is CASSDRANYGYTF. The CDR3 DNA reads as TGTGCCAGCTCTGACAGGGCTAACTATGGCTACACCTTC. This rearrangement joins TRBV27 to TRBJ1-2, with TRBD1 matching over 7 bases. V shed 8 bases and J 0 bases; nucleotides not matched to a gene: 3. Germline CDR1 is MNHEY and CDR2 is SMNVEV (reference sequence). This CDR3 is built from 13 residues.

This rearrangement joins TRBV7-3 to TRBJ2-5; 7 nucleotides agree with TRBD2. Trimming took 5 bases from V and 11 from J; bases not matched to a gene: 26. Germline V gives CDR1 SGHTA, CDR2 FQGTGA. The length of the CDR3 is 18 residues. This chain's CDR3 is CASSPTPWEGGPGHEQYF. In DNA form, the CDR3 reads TGTGCCAGCAGCCCAACGCCCTGGGAGGGAGGGCCAGGGCATGAGCAGTACTTC.

This clonotype was seen at least ten times. This chain connects TRBV27 to TRBJ2-1; tentatively, D is TRBD1 or TRBD2 (5 bases each). Deletions cut 6 bases from V and 4 bases from J, with 19 bases between. There are 16 residues in the CDR3. Germline assignment: CDR1 MNHEY and CDR2 SMNVEV (reference sequence). CDR3: CASRTYSGTIYNEQFF. The CDR3 DNA sequence: TGTGCCAGCAGGACTTATTCCGGGACGATATACAATGAGCAGTTCTTC.

This rearrangement joins TRBV11-2 to TRBJ1-3; D gene ambiguous. V lost 5 bases, J lost 0 bases, and 11 bases lay in between. The germline CDR1 and CDR2 sequences are SGHAT and FQNNGV. The CDR3 sequence is 15 residues long. The CDR3 DNA reads as TGTGCCAGCAGCCCCTCGCCAGGCTCTGGAAACACCATATATTTT. Its protein product is CASSPSPGSGNTIYF.

This clonotype was counted many times. The chain has TRBV9 and TRBJ2-7, with no clear D. Deletions cut 3 bases from V and 0 bases from J, with 10 bases between. CDR1 SGDLS and CDR2 YYNGEE come from the germline V gene. The CDR3 consists of 14 residues. In DNA, the CDR3 is TGTGCCAGCAGCGCCAGTGTAGGCTCCTACGAGCAGTACTTC. This encodes CASSASVGSYEQYF.

A single count supports this clonotype. The chain couples TRBV20-1 to TRBJ2-3; weak D call: TRBD2 (5 bases). The V gene lost 6 bases and the J gene lost 4 bases, with 29 bases spanning the gap. The CDR3 has 18 amino acids. Germline lookup yields CDR1 DFQATT and CDR2 SNEGSKA (reference sequence). CDR3 amino acids: CSALSRTAARLGADTQYF. CDR3 coding DNA: TGCAGTGCCCTTTCTAGGACTGCCGCCCGGCTCGGGGCAGATACGCAGTATTTT.

On this clonotype itself: This sequence may be a read error, since a much larger clone differs from it by one base. The genes are TRBV7-7 and TRBJ2-5; 9 bases line up with TRBD2. CDR3 size: 15 residues. CDR1 and CDR2 from the germline V gene are SSHAT and FNYEAQ (reference sequence). The chain's CDR3 is CASSLASGENNEQYF. The CDR3 DNA follows: TGTGCTAGCAGCTTAGCTAGCGGGGAAAACAATGAGCAGTACTTC.

Details on this clonotype: This may come from a read error, since a much larger clone is one base off. V usage is TRBV6-5 and J usage is TRBJ2-7; maybe TRBD1 (6 bases). The CDR3 is 14 residues long. The V gene's germline CDR1 is MNHEY and CDR2 SVGAGI. This chain's CDR3 is CAGSYSDSSYEQYF. CDR3 nucleotide sequence: TGTGCCGGCAGTTACTCGGACAGCTCCTACGAGCAGTACTTC.

The V call is TRBV9, the J call TRBJ2-4; tentative D call: TRBD2 (5 bases). The J call may be faulty, since TRBJ2-7 better matches the DNA end. In germline, CDR1 is SGDLS, CDR2 YYNGEE. The CDR3 loop spans 15 amino acids. This chain's CDR3 is CASSVGGWDVYEQYF. The CDR3 nucleotides are TGTGCCAGCAGCGTAGGCGGGTGGGATGTCTACGAGCAGTACTTC.